These T cell receptor beta chains were read from a single sample in a study of memory CD4+ T cells and cytomegalovirus serostatus. Repertoires were generated with immunoSEQ multiplex PCR, while TCRdb's copy carries only in-frame clones and drops some. The sample yields 50,000 to 75,000 clones, more than 75% seen once. The sequenced sample consisted of memory CD4+ T cells from blood. The source is an adult in good health and CMV-seronegative. The CDR3 runs from the conserved cysteine through the conserved F or W.

V: TRBV5-1; J: TRBJ1-3; CDR3: CASSLVGGAIYF
V: TRBV18; J: TRBJ2-3; CDR3: CASSLDGRAVSTDTQYF
V: TRBV19; J: TRBJ1-1; CDR3: CASSDGPASTEAFF
V: TRBV30; J: TRBJ1-6; CDR3: CAWGRGSNNSPLHF
V: TRBV18; J: TRBJ1-2; CDR3: CASSKSQGTGNYGYTF
V: TRBV29-1; J: TRBJ1-5; CDR3: CSVVGTGGGQPQHF
V: TRBV6-4; J: TRBJ1-2; CDR3: CASSDTVGTQVSPYGYTF
V: TRBV6-5; J: TRBJ1-5; CDR3: CASSKGTGAQPQHF
V: TRBV27; J: TRBJ1-1; CDR3: CASSSLTPGDTEAFF
V: TRBV4-2; J: TRBJ1-6; CDR3: CASSQEGQHDSPLHF
V: TRBV4-2; J: NA; CDR3: CASSQDRVFEQYF
V: TRBV6-1; J: TRBJ2-7; CDR3: CASGTGGSYEQYF
V: TRBV25-1; J: TRBJ2-7; CDR3: CASSRLGEQYF
V: TRBV2; J: TRBJ2-7; CDR3: CASSNQGSYEQYF
V: TRBV19; J: TRBJ2-3; CDR3: CASSIRNSGQGVSGRDTQYF
V: TRBV12-5; J: TRBJ2-5; CDR3: CASGLGGRVETQYF
V: TRBV2; J: TRBJ1-2; CDR3: CASETGGYTF
V: TRBV28; J: TRBJ1-1; CDR3: CASSFPDMSEAFF
V: TRBV6-5; J: TRBJ2-7; CDR3: CASRATGVNEQYF
V: TRBV5-1; J: TRBJ2-7; CDR3: CASSLEGSRTSYEQYF